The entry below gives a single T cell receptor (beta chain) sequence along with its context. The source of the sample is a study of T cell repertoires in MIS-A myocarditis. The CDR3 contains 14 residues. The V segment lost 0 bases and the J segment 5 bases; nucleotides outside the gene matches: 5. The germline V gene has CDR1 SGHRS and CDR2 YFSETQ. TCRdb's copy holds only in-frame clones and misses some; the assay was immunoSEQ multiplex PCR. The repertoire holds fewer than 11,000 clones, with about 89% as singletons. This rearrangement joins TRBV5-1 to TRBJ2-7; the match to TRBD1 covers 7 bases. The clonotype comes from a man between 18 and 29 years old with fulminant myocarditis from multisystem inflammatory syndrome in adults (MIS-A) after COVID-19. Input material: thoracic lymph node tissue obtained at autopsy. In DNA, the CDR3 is TGCGCCAGCAGCTTGGAAGACAGGGACCACGAGCAGTACTTC. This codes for CASSLEDRDHEQYF. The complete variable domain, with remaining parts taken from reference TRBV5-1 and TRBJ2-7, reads KAGVTQTPRYLIKTRGQQVTLSCSPISGHRSVSWYQQTPGQGLQFLFEYFSETQRNKGNFPGRFSGRQFSNSRSEMNVSTLELGDSALYLCASSLEDRDHEQYFGPGTRLTVT.